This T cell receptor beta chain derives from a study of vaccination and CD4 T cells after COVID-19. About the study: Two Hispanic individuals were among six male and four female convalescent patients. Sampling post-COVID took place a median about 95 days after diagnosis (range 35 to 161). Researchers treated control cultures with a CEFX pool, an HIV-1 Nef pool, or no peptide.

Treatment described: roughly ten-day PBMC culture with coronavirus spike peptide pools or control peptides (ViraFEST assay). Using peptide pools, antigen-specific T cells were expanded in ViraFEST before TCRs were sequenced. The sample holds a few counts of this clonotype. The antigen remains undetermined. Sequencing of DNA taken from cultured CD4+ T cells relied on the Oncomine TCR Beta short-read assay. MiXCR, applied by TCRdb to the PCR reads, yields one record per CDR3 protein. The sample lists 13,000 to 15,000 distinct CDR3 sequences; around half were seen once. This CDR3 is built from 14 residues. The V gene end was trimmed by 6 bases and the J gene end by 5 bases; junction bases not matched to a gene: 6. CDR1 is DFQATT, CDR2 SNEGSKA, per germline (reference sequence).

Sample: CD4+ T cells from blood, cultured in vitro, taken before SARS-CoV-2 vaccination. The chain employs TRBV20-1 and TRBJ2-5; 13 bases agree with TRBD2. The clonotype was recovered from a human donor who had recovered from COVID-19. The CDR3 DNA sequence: TGCAGTGCCCCGGGACTAGCGGGAAGGGAGACCCAGTACTTC. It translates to CSAPGLAGRETQYF.